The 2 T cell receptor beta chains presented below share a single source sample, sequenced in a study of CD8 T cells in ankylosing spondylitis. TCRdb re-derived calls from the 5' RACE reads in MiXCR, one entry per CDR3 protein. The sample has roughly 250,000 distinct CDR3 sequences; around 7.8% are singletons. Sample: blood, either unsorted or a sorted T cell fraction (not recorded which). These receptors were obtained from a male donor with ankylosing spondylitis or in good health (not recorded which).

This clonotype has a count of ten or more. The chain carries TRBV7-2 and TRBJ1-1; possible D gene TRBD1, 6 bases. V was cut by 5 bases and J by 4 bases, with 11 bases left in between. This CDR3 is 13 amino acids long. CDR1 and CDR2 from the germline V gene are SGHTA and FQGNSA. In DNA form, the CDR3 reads TGTGCCAGCAGCCCTACAGGGCTCACTGAAGCTTTCTTT. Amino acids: CASSPTGLTEAFF.

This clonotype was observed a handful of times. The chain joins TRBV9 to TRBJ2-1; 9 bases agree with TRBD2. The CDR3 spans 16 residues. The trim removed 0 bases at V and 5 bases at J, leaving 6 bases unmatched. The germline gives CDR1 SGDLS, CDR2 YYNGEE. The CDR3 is CASSVAVGGGDNEQFF. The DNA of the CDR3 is TGTGCCAGCAGCGTAGCTGTCGGCGGGGGGGACAATGAGCAGTTCTTC.